This paragraph covers one TCR beta chain sequence. This record belongs to a study of blood T cell repertoires in COVID-19. Study-level information: Material from acute and convalescent COVID-19 was sourced from the United States, Italy and Spain. T cells, B-cell-depleted T cells, or PBMCs supplied cDNA or gDNA.

There are 15 residues in the CDR3. From germline, CDR1 is SGHDN and CDR2 FVKESK. Germline trimming cut 5 bases from V and 3 bases from J; bases unmatched to any gene: 7. Per the study methods: Reference gene primer amplification gave nucleated cell count estimates. Only in-frame clones appear in the TCRdb table, and some are missing; sequencing was by immunoSEQ multiplex PCR. V and J calls plus clone size are reproduced from that table; the DNA served to infer D and trimming. The sample has hundreds of thousands of clones; about four fifths are singletons. The material sequenced was peripheral blood. The chain is built from TRBV14 and TRBJ1-1, with 9 bases matching TRBD1. This TCR was recovered from a woman between 50 and 59 years old with acute or convalescent COVID-19. The CDR3 DNA follows: TGTGCCAGCAGCATAAACAGGGGGCTGGACACTGAAGCTTTCTTT. Translated: CASSINRGLDTEAFF.